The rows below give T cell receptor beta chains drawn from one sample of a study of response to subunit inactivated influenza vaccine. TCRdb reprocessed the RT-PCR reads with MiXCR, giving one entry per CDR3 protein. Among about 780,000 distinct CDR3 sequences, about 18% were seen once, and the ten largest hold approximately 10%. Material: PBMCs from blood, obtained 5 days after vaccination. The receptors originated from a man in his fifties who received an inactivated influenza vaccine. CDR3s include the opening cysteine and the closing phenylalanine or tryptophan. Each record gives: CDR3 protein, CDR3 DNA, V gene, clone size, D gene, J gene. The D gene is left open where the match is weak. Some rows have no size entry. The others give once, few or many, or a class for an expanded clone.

CDR3: CASSLNRDTYYEQYF
DNA: TGTGCCAGCAGCCTAAACCGGGACACTTACTACGAGCAGTACTTC
V: TRBV5-6
size: -
D: -
J: TRBJ2-7

CDR3: CASSPGTGSRAGELFF
DNA: TGCGCCAGCAGCCCTGGAACAGGGTCCAGGGCCGGGGAGCTGTTTTTT
V: TRBV4-1
size: -
D: -
J: TRBJ2-2

CDR3: CASSPGGPREQYF
DNA: TGTGCCAGCAGCCCCGGGGGACCCCGCGAGCAGTACTTC
V: TRBV7-2
size: -
D: -
J: TRBJ2-7

CDR3: CASSPREAGGDGYTF
DNA: TGCGCCAGCAGCCCACGAGAGGCAGGCGGTGACGGCTACACCTTC
V: TRBV4-1
size: many
D: -
J: TRBJ1-2

CDR3: CASSISGPYNEQFF
DNA: TGTGCCAGCAGTATTAGCGGGCCGTACAATGAGCAGTTCTTC
V: TRBV28
size: -
D: TRBD2
J: TRBJ2-1

CDR3: CASIIDRGNGELFF
DNA: TGTGCCAGCATCATCGACAGGGGGAACGGGGAGCTGTTTTTT
V: TRBV12-3/TRBV12-4
size: few
D: TRBD1
J: TRBJ2-2

CDR3: CASSLDRVTETQYF
DNA: TGCGCCAGCAGCTTGGACAGGGTAACAGAGACCCAGTACTTC
V: TRBV5-1
size: -
D: -
J: TRBJ2-5

CDR3: CSAGGTAILNTDTQYF
DNA: TGCAGTGCTGGCGGGACAGCGATTTTAAACACAGATACGCAGTATTTT
V: TRBV20-1
size: once
D: -
J: TRBJ2-3

CDR3: CASSPKGTSGAYEQYF
DNA: TGCGCCAGCAGCCCAAAGGGGACTAGCGGAGCCTACGAGCAGTACTTC
V: TRBV5-1
size: many
D: TRBD2
J: TRBJ2-7

CDR3: CASSSYPTSGRSYNEQFF
DNA: TGTGCCAGCAGTTCCTACCCCACTAGCGGTCGCTCCTACAATGAGCAGTTCTTC
V: TRBV27
size: -
D: TRBD2
J: TRBJ2-1

CDR3: CATSGYYEQFF
DNA: TGTGCCACCAGCGGATACTATGAGCAGTTCTTC
V: TRBV15
size: few
D: -
J: TRBJ2-1

CDR3: CASSLGGRGPFREQYF
DNA: TGCGCCAGCAGCCTTGGTGGGAGGGGCCCCTTCCGCGAGCAGTACTTC
V: TRBV5-1
size: -
D: TRBD2
J: TRBJ2-7

CDR3: CASSHLGTEAFF
DNA: TGTGCCAGCAGCCACTTAGGCACTGAAGCTTTCTTT
V: TRBV14
size: few
D: -
J: TRBJ1-1

CDR3: CATSRDRQEAYEQYF
DNA: TGTGCCACCAGCAGAGATAGACAGGAGGCCTACGAGCAGTACTTC
V: TRBV15
size: -
D: -
J: TRBJ2-7

CDR3: CASSYVNTEAFF
DNA: TGTGCCAGCAGCTACGTCAACACTGAAGCTTTCTTT
V: TRBV7-9
size: -
D: -
J: TRBJ1-1

CDR3: CASSFLAGDYNEQFF
DNA: TGCGCCAGCAGCTTTCTAGCGGGGGATTACAATGAGCAGTTCTTC
V: TRBV5-1
size: -
D: TRBD2
J: TRBJ2-1

CDR3: CSASRQGSYEQYF
DNA: TGCAGTGCTAGCAGACAGGGGTCCTACGAGCAGTACTTC
V: TRBV20-1
size: -
D: TRBD1
J: TRBJ2-7

CDR3: CASTLLPRRNSPLHF
DNA: TGTGCCAGCACCCTTCTTCCTCGGCGGAATTCACCCCTCCACTTT
V: TRBV6-1
size: many
D: -
J: TRBJ1-6

CDR3: CASSQGTSGGGQFF
DNA: TGTGCCAGCAGCCAAGGGACTAGCGGAGGAGGACAGTTCTTC
V: TRBV11-2
size: -
D: TRBD2
J: TRBJ2-1

CDR3: CSATPLGTSGQETQYF
DNA: TGCAGTGCCACCCCCCTTGGAACTAGCGGACAAGAGACCCAGTACTTC
V: TRBV20-1
size: many
D: TRBD2
J: TRBJ2-5

CDR3: CASAGQPYEQYF
DNA: TGTGCCAGCGCGGGACAGCCGTACGAGCAGTACTTC
V: TRBV6-1
size: -
D: -
J: TRBJ2-7

CDR3: CASSLGAESNEQFF
DNA: TGTGCCAGCAGTTTGGGCGCGGAATCGAATGAGCAGTTCTTC
V: TRBV12-3/TRBV12-4
size: few
D: -
J: TRBJ2-1

CDR3: CATAGGGHSGNTIYF
DNA: TGTGCCACCGCGGGGGGAGGACACTCTGGAAACACCATATATTTT
V: TRBV15
size: -
D: -
J: TRBJ1-3

CDR3: CARRVVSSNTGELFF
DNA: TGTGCCAGAAGAGTCGTATCGTCGAACACCGGGGAGCTGTTTTTT
V: TRBV27
size: few
D: -
J: TRBJ2-2

CDR3: CASSLSQLGLAGADTQYF
DNA: TGTGCCAGCAGCTTATCCCAACTGGGACTAGCGGGAGCAGATACGCAGTATTTT
V: TRBV11-1
size: -
D: TRBD2
J: TRBJ2-3

CDR3: CAWGKGGTRGTEAFF
DNA: TGTGCCTGGGGTAAAGGGGGGACTCGGGGCACTGAAGCTTTCTTT
V: TRBV30
size: -
D: -
J: TRBJ1-1

CDR3: CASSFLGGGPYNEQFF
DNA: TGTGCCAGCAGCTTCCTCGGCGGGGGGCCTTACAATGAGCAGTTCTTC
V: TRBV11-2
size: -
D: TRBD2
J: TRBJ2-1

CDR3: CASRAGTTVTDTQYF
DNA: TGTGCCAGCAGGGCCGGGACTACCGTCACAGATACGCAGTATTTT
V: TRBV12-3/TRBV12-4
size: few
D: TRBD2
J: TRBJ2-3

CDR3: CASSAQANTGELFF
DNA: TGCGCCAGCTCTGCACAGGCGAACACCGGGGAGCTGTTTTTT
V: TRBV5-1
size: few
D: -
J: TRBJ2-2

CDR3: CASGLAGSGTQYF
DNA: TGTGCCAGCGGACTAGCGGGTTCAGGGACCCAGTACTTC
V: TRBV28
size: -
D: TRBD2
J: TRBJ2-5

CDR3: CASSQDRQGLENIQYF
DNA: TGTGCCAGCAGCCAAGATCGACAGGGCTTAGAAAACATTCAGTACTTC
V: TRBV4-2
size: once
D: TRBD1
J: TRBJ2-4

CDR3: CAMGPGQGVYEQYF
DNA: TGTGCCATGGGCCCCGGGCAGGGGGTCTACGAGCAGTACTTC
V: TRBV28
size: -
D: TRBD1
J: TRBJ2-7

CDR3: CSVGSGGARVTDTQYF
DNA: TGCAGTGTTGGTAGCGGGGGGGCCCGGGTCACAGATACGCAGTATTTT
V: TRBV20-1
size: -
D: TRBD2
J: TRBJ2-3

CDR3: CASSLRQGELFF
DNA: TGTGCCAGCAGCTTAAGACAGGGAGAGCTGTTTTTT
V: TRBV7-2
size: -
D: TRBD1
J: TRBJ1-4

CDR3: CASSLRLAGAWNEQYF
DNA: TGTGCCAGCAGCTTAAGACTAGCGGGAGCATGGAACGAGCAGTACTTC
V: TRBV7-8
size: -
D: TRBD2
J: TRBJ2-7

CDR3: CASSLSTGANVLTF
DNA: TGTGCCAGCAGTTTAAGCACAGGGGCCAACGTCCTGACTTTC
V: TRBV12-3/TRBV12-4
size: few
D: -
J: TRBJ2-6

CDR3: CSAWAQGWNTEAFF
DNA: TGCAGTGCCTGGGCCCAGGGGTGGAACACTGAAGCTTTCTTT
V: TRBV20-1
size: few
D: -
J: TRBJ1-1

CDR3: CASSSRQGGPGDTQYF
DNA: TGTGCCAGCAGTTCGAGACAGGGGGGCCCGGGCGATACGCAGTATTTT
V: TRBV12-3/TRBV12-4
size: many
D: TRBD1
J: TRBJ2-3

CDR3: CASSLLREAKNIQYF
DNA: TGTGCCAGCAGCCTCCTACGAGAAGCCAAAAACATTCAGTACTTC
V: TRBV6-1
size: -
D: -
J: TRBJ2-4

CDR3: CASTGQGAGGANVLTF
DNA: TGTGCCAGCACCGGACAGGGGGCAGGTGGGGCCAACGTCCTGACTTTC
V: TRBV12-3/TRBV12-4
size: few
D: TRBD1
J: TRBJ2-6

CDR3: CASSFGGTDTEAFF
DNA: TGCGCCAGCAGCTTTGGGGGAACCGACACTGAAGCTTTCTTT
V: TRBV5-1
size: -
D: -
J: TRBJ1-1

CDR3: CASSWGQANNEQFF
DNA: TGTGCCAGCAGTTGGGGACAGGCTAACAATGAGCAGTTCTTC
V: TRBV12-3/TRBV12-4
size: -
D: TRBD1
J: TRBJ2-1

CDR3: CSAYGTGEGEQYF
DNA: TGCAGTGCCTACGGGACAGGTGAAGGGGAGCAGTACTTC
V: TRBV20-1
size: few
D: TRBD1
J: TRBJ2-7

CDR3: CASRNLGDRNTGELFF
DNA: TGTGCCAGTCGCAACCTTGGGGACAGGAACACCGGGGAGCTGTTTTTT
V: TRBV19
size: -
D: TRBD1
J: TRBJ2-2

CDR3: CASRPSASYEQYF
DNA: TGTGCCAGCAGGCCTAGCGCCTCCTACGAGCAGTACTTC
V: TRBV12-3/TRBV12-4
size: many
D: -
J: TRBJ2-7

CDR3: CASSPAGTSELAKNIQYF
DNA: TGTGCCAGCAGCCCAGCCGGGACTAGCGAACTAGCCAAAAACATTCAGTACTTC
V: TRBV11-2
size: -
D: TRBD2
J: TRBJ2-4

CDR3: CASSSLARRGGYYNEQFF
DNA: TGTGCCAGCAGCTCATTAGCCAGGCGGGGGGGTTACTACAATGAGCAGTTCTTC
V: TRBV11-3
size: -
D: TRBD2
J: TRBJ2-1

CDR3: CASSPRLVSSYEQYF
DNA: TGTGCCAGCAGCCCCCGACTAGTATCCTCCTACGAGCAGTACTTC
V: TRBV3-1
size: -
D: -
J: TRBJ2-7

CDR3: CSLRDTTSTDTQYF
DNA: TGCAGCCTTCGGGACACGACTAGCACAGATACGCAGTATTTT
V: TRBV29-1
size: many
D: -
J: TRBJ2-3

CDR3: CASSLDGGLRNTEAFF
DNA: TGTGCCAGCAGCTTAGATGGGGGGTTGAGAAACACTGAAGCTTTCTTT
V: TRBV7-2
size: -
D: -
J: TRBJ1-1

CDR3: CSVTGRVNTEAFF
DNA: TGCAGCGTTACAGGAAGGGTAAACACTGAAGCTTTCTTT
V: TRBV29-1
size: few
D: -
J: TRBJ1-1

CDR3: CAISPGGVGDNQPQHF
DNA: TGTGCCATCAGTCCCGGGGGGGTGGGGGACAATCAGCCCCAGCATTTT
V: TRBV10-3
size: -
D: -
J: TRBJ1-5

CDR3: CASSPVGVNTGELFF
DNA: TGTGCCAGCAGCCCCGTCGGCGTGAACACCGGGGAGCTGTTTTTT
V: TRBV7-2
size: -
D: -
J: TRBJ2-2

CDR3: CASSEGMSGANVLTF
DNA: TGTGCCAGCAGTGAAGGAATGTCTGGGGCCAACGTCCTGACTTTC
V: TRBV9
size: -
D: -
J: TRBJ2-6

CDR3: CATSRDELALETQYF
DNA: TGTGCCACCAGCAGAGATGAACTAGCGTTAGAGACCCAGTACTTC
V: TRBV15
size: -
D: TRBD2
J: TRBJ2-5

CDR3: CASSSNLRLAGDNEQFF
DNA: TGTGCCAGCAGTTCAAATCTGCGGCTAGCGGGGGACAATGAGCAGTTCTTC
V: TRBV12-3/TRBV12-4
size: few
D: TRBD2
J: TRBJ2-1

CDR3: CASKGTSGLMNTEAFF
DNA: TGCGCCAGCAAAGGAACCTCCGGTCTTATGAACACTGAAGCTTTCTTT
V: TRBV5-1
size: few
D: -
J: TRBJ1-1

CDR3: CASSPIAGGPGEQYF
DNA: TGTGCCAGCAGCCCCATAGCGGGAGGGCCTGGCGAGCAGTACTTC
V: TRBV7-2
size: -
D: TRBD2
J: TRBJ2-7

CDR3: CASSWGGQAVYNEQFF
DNA: TGCGCCAGCAGCTGGGGGGGACAGGCGGTTTACAATGAGCAGTTCTTC
V: TRBV5-1
size: -
D: -
J: TRBJ2-1